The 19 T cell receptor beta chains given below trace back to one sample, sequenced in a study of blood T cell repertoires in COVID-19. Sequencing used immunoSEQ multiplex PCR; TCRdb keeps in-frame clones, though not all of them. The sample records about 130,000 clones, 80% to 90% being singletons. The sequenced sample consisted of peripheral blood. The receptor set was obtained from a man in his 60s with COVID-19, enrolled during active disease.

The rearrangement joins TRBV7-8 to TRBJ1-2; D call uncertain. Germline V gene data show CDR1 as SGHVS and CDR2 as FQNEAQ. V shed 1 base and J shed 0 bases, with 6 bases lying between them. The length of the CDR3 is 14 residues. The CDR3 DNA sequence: TGTGCCAGCAGCTTAGGTCACTCTAACTATGGCTACACCTTC. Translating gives CASSLGHSNYGYTF. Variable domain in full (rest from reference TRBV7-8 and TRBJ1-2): GAGVSQSPRYKVAKRGQDVALRCDPISGHVSLFWYQQALGQGPEFLTYFQNEAQLDKSGLPSDRFFAERPEGSVSTLKIQRTQQEDSAVYLCASSLGHSNYGYTFGSGTRLTVV.

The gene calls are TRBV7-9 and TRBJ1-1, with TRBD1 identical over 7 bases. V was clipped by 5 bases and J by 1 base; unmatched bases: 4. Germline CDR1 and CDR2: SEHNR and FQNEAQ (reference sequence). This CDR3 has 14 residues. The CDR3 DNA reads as TGTGCCAGCAGCCGGACAGGAGAGAACACTGAAGCTTTCTTT. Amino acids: CASSRTGENTEAFF.

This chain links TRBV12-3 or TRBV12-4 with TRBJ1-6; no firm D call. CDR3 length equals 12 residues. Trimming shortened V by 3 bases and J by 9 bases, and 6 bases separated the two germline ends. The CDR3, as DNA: TGTGCCAGCAGTTTTTATCGTTCACCCCTCCACTTT. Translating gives CASSFYRSPLHF.

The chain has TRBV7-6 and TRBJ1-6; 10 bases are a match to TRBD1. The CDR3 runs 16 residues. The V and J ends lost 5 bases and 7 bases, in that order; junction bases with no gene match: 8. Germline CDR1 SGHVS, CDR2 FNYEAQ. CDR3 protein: CASSLTGTGANSPLHF. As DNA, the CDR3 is TGTGCCAGCAGCCTCACCGGGACAGGGGCAAATTCACCCCTCCACTTT.

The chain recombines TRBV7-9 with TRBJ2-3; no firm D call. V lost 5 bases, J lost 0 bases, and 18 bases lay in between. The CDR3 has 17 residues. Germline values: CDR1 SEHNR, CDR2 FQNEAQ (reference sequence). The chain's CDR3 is CASSLGSPLYSTDTQYF. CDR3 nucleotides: TGTGCCAGCAGCCTGGGCAGTCCATTATATAGCACAGATACGCAGTATTTT.

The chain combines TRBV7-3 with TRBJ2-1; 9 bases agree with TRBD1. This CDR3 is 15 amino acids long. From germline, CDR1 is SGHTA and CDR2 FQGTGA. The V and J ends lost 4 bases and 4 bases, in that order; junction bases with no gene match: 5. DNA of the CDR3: TGTGCCAGCAGCTCTGGACAGGGGACATACAATGAGCAGTTCTTC. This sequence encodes CASSSGQGTYNEQFF.

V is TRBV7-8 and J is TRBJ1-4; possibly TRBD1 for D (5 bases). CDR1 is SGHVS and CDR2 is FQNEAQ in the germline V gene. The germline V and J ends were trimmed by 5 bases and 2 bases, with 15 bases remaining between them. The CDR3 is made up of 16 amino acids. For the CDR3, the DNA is TGTGCCAGCAGCCACCCCGGGAGGGACACTAATGAAAAACTGTTTTTT. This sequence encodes CASSHPGRDTNEKLFF.

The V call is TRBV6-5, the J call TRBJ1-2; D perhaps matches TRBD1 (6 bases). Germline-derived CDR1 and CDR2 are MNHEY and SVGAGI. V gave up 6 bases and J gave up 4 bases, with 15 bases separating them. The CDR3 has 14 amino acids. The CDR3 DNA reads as TGTGCCAGCAGCCAAGGGGGGGGACTCTATGGCTACACCTTC. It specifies CASSQGGGLYGYTF.

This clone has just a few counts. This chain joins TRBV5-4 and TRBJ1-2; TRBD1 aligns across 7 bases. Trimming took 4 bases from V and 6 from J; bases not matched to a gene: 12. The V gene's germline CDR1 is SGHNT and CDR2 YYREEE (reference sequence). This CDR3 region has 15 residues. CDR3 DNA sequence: TGTGCCAGCAGCGCGGGGACAGAGGTTTTGAATGGCTACACCTTC. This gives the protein CASSAGTEVLNGYTF.

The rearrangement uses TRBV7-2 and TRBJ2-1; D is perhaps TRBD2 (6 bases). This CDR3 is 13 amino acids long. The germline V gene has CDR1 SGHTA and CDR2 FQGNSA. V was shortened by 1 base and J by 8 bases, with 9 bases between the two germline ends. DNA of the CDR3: TGTGCCAGCAGCTTAGTTTCTAGCGATGAGCAGTTCTTC. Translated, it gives CASSLVSSDEQFF.

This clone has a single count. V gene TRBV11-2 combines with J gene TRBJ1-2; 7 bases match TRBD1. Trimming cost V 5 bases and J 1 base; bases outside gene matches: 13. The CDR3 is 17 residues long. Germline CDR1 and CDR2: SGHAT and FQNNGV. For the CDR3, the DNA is TGTGCCAGCAGCGCACAGGGGATCCTCACCGTTAACTATGGCTACACCTTC. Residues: CASSAQGILTVNYGYTF.

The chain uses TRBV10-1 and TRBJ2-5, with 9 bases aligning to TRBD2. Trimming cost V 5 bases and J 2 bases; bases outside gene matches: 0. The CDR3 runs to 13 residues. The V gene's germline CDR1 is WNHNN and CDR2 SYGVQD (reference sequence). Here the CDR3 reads CASSTSGQETQYF. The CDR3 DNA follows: TGCGCCAGCAGTACTAGCGGGCAAGAGACCCAGTACTTC.

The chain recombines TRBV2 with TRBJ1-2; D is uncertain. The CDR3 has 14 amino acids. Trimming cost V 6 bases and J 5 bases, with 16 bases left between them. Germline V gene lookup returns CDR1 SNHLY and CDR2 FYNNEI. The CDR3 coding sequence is TGTGCCAGCAGCGAAAGCCCGGGGAGGTATGGCTACACCTTC. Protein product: CASSESPGRYGYTF.

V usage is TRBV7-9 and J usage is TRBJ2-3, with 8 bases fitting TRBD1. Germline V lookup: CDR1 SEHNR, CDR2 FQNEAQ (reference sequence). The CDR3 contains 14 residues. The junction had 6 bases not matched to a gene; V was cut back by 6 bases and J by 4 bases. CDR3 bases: TGTGCCAGCAGGCTCGACAGGGGTGCAGATACGCAGTATTTT. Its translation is CASRLDRGADTQYF.

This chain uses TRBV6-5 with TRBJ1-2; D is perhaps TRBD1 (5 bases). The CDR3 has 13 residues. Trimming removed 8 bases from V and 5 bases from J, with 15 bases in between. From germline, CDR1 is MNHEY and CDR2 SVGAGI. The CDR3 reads CASGRGWGYGYTF. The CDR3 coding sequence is TGTGCCAGCGGAAGGGGCTGGGGATATGGCTACACCTTC.

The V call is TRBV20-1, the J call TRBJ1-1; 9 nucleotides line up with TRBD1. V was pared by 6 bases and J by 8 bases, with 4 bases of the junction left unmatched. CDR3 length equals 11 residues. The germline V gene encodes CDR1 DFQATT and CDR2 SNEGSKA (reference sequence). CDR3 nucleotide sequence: TGCAGTGCGCCACAGGGGGCAGAAGCTTTCTTT. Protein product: CSAPQGAEAFF.

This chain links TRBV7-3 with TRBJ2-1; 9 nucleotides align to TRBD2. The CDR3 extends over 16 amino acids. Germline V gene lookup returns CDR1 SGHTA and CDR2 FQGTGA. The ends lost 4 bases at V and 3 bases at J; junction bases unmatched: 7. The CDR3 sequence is CASSSVAGVNYNEQFF. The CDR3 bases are TGTGCCAGCAGCTCCGTAGCGGGGGTTAACTACAATGAGCAGTTCTTC.

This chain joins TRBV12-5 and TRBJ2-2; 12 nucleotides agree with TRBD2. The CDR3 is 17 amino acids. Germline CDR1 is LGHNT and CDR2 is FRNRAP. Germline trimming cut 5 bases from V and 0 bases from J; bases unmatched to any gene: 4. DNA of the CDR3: TGTGCTAGTGGTCGCGGACTAGCGGGGCCGAACACCGGGGAGCTGTTTTTT. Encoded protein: CASGRGLAGPNTGELFF.

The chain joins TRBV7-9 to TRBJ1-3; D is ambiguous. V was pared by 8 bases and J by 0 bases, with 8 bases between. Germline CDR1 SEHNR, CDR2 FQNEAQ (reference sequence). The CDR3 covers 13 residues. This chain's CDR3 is CASQRSSGNTIYF. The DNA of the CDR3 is TGTGCCAGCCAGAGGAGCTCTGGAAACACCATATATTTT.